This T cell receptor (beta chain) appears in the sequencing data of a study of shared clonotypes between healthy human individuals. Concerning this clone: The antigen remains undetermined.

Genomic DNA from each subset was divided evenly over several immunoSEQ plates. Per the study methods: ImmunoSEQ only sent back junction sequences with no quality scores, so filtering was done differently. Generated by immunoSEQ multiplex PCR, the TCRdb table keeps only in-frame clones and is missing some. V and J calls and clone size are given by that table; D and trimming were obtained from the DNA. This sample has around 1.1 million clones; about 84% occur once, and the top ten carry around 0.6%. V lost 1 base and J lost 4, with 14 bases in between. This CDR3 has 14 amino acids. Per germline, CDR1 GTSNPN and CDR2 SVGIG (reference sequence). General study points: Sorted-subset sequencing was shown by rarefaction to be incomplete despite large depth. Depth of sequencing was expected to influence donor clonotype sharing.

The chain carries TRBV30 and TRBJ2-7; D not certain. The sequence came from a man between 18 and 35 years old in good health. Some clones in this sample may be carry-over from other donors' samples. The specimen was memory CD4+ T cells from PBMCs. The sample's subset: CD45RA-negative fraction. The CDR3 nucleotides read TGTGCCTGGAGTGCTACCCTCAAGAGGTACGAGCAGTACTTC. Amino acids: CAWSATLKRYEQYF.